What follows describes a single T cell receptor beta chain. Its cognate antigen is unknown. This record comes from a study of PD-1 blockade in classical Hodgkin lymphoma. Turning to the study itself: The patients were dosed with nivolumab 3 mg/kg, infused intravenously every 2 weeks.

V dropped 4 bases and J dropped 2 bases, with 8 bases sitting between them. The germline gives CDR1 SGHVS, CDR2 FNYEAQ. The CDR3 contains 13 residues. The time point is: cycle 4 day 1 (C4D1), after six to seven weeks of nivolumab. Relapse was seen in all patients after autologous stem cell transplantation, and brentuximab vedotin exposure was variable. Assay: immunoSEQ multiplex PCR; the TCRdb copy retains only in-frame clones and omits some. This sample yields about 38,000 clones, of which 75% to 85% are seen a single time; around 9.5% belongs to the top ten. Study conclusions and caveats: Lower baseline TCR diversity marked trial partial responders and progressors. Unlike CD8+ TCR diversity, which did not rise significantly by C4D1, CD4+ TCR diversity did. Those patients who began receiving nivolumab less than 1 year after ASCT had lower diversity, and they were excluded.

The chain combines TRBV7-6 with TRBJ1-1; D ambiguous. The sequence came from a human donor with classical Hodgkin lymphoma. The material sequenced was peripheral blood mononuclear cells (PBMCs), taken before the fourth cycle of nivolumab. CDR3 DNA sequence: TGTGCCAGCAGCTCCGTACCCAACACTGAAGCTTTCTTT. Translating gives CASSSVPNTEAFF. The entire variable domain, with the rest obtained from reference TRBV7-6 and TRBJ1-1, is as follows: GAGVSQSPRYKVTKRGQDVALRCDPISGHVSLYWYRQALGQGPEFLTYFNYEAQQDKSGLPNDRFSAERPEGSISTLTIQRTEQRDSAMYRCASSSVPNTEAFFGQGTRLTVV.